Given below is one TCR beta chain in context. What it binds is unknown. The data belong to a study of T cell responses to AZD1222 COVID-19 vaccine. Study-level information: Doses given second, at about 4 or about 12 weeks, were pooled.

Trimming removed 3 bases at V and 1 base at J, with 6 bases between. In germline, CDR1 is LNHDA, CDR2 SQIVND (reference sequence). The CDR3 loop spans 13 amino acids. Study results and caveats: Dominant CD4 TCR responses targeted spike regions 160-218 and 743-854. Baseline seropositivity occurred in only a handful of AZD1222 recipients.

Profiling relied on immunoSEQ multiplex PCR, and the TCRdb table lists in-frame clones only, not all of them. The sample carries 90,000 to 130,000 clones, about 80% recorded once. The chain employs TRBV19 and TRBJ1-1; D call uncertain. The input for sequencing was peripheral blood, taken on day 0 of AZD1222 vaccination. This clonotype was obtained from an adult in good health. CDR3 nucleotides: TGTGCCAGTAGTATGAGAGAGAACACTGAAGCTTTCTTT. This encodes CASSMRENTEAFF. Using reference TRBV19 and TRBJ1-1 for the parts outside the CDR3, the full variable domain is DGGITQSPKYLFRKEGQNVTLSCEQNLNHDAMYWYRQDPGQGLRLIYYSQIVNDFQKGDIAEGYSVSREKKESFPLTVTSAQKNPTAFYLCASSMRENTEAFFGQGTRLTVV.